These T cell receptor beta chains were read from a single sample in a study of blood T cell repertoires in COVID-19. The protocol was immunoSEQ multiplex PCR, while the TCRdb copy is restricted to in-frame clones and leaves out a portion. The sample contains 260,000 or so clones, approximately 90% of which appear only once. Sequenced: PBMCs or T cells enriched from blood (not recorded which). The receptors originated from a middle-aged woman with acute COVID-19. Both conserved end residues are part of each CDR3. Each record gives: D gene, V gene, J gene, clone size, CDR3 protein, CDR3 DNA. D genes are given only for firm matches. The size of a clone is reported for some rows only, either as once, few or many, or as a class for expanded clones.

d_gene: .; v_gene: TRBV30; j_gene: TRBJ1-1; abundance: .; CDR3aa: CAWTGFDTEAFF; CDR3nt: TGTGCCTGGACAGGGTTTGACACTGAAGCTTTCTTT
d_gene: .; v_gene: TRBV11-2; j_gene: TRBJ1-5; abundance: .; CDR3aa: CASSFGPGSNQPQHF; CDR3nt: TGTGCCAGCAGCTTTGGACCGGGGAGCAATCAGCCCCAGCATTTT
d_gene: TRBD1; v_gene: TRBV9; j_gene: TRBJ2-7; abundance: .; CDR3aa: CASSRGQASYEQYF; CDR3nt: TGTGCCAGCAGCAGAGGACAGGCCTCCTACGAGCAGTACTTC
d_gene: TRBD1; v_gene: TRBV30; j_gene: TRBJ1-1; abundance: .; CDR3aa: CAWSHEGTGIISEAFF; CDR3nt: TGTGCCTGGAGTCATGAAGGGACAGGTATAATCTCTGAAGCTTTCTTT
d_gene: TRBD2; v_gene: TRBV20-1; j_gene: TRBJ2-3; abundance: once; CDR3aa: CSASRPTSGTDTQYF; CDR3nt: TGCAGTGCTAGTCGGCCGACTAGCGGCACAGATACGCAGTATTTT
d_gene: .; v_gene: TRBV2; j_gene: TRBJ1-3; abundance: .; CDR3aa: CASSADTGNTIYF; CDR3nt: TGTGCCAGCAGTGCGGACACAGGAAACACCATATATTTT
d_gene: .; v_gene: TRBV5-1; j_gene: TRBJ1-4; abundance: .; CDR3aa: CASSSQGISNEKLFF; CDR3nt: TGCGCCAGCAGCTCGCAGGGGATATCTAATGAAAAACTGTTTTTT
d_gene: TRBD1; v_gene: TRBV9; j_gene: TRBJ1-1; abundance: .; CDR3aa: CASSPRQGSMNTEAFF; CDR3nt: TGTGCCAGCAGCCCCCGACAGGGGTCCATGAACACTGAAGCTTTCTTT
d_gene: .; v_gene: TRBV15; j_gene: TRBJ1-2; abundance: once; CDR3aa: CATLHGSGDGYTF; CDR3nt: TGTGCCACCTTACACGGATCCGGGGATGGCTACACCTTC
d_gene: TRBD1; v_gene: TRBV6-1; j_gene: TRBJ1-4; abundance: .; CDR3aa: CASSEKLLGTGNEKLFF; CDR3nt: TGTGCCAGCAGTGAAAAACTTTTAGGGACAGGGAATGAAAAACTGTTTTTT
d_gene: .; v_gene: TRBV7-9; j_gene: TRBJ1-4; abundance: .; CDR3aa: CASSFERGTVGEKLFF; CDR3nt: TGTGCCAGCAGCTTTGAAAGGGGAACGGTCGGAGAAAAACTGTTTTTT
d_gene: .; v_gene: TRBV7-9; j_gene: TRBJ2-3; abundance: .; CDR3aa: CASSLVQDTQYF; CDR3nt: TGTGCCAGCAGCTTAGTTCAGGATACGCAGTATTTT
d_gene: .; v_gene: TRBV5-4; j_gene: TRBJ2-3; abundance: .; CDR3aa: CASSFVGGDTQYF; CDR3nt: TGTGCCAGCAGCTTTGTGGGGGGAGATACGCAGTATTTT
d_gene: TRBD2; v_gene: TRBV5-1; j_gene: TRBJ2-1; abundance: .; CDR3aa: CASSLVSGSQHEQFF; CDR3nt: TGCGCCAGCAGCTTGGTAAGCGGGAGTCAGCATGAGCAGTTCTTC
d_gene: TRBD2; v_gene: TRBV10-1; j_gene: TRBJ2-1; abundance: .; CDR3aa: CASSNRGGAEQFF; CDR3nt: TGCGCCAGCAGTAACCGGGGGGGGGCTGAGCAGTTCTTC
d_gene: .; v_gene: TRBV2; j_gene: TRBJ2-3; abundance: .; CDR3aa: CASKVGGGPADTQYF; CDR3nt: TGTGCCAGCAAAGTAGGGGGAGGGCCCGCAGATACGCAGTATTTT
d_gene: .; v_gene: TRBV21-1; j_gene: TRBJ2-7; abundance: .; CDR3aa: CASSKGCGTAIYEQYF; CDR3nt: TGTGCCAGCAGCAAAGGGTGTGGGACAGCAATTTACGAGCAGTACTTC
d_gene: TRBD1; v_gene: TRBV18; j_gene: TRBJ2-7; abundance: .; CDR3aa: CASSPPGTGVYEQYF; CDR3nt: TGTGCCAGCTCACCACCCGGGACAGGGGTATACGAGCAGTACTTC
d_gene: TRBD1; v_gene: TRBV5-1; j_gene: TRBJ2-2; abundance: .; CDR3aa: CASSAPGQVNTGELFF; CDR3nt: TGCGCCAGCAGCGCACCGGGACAGGTGAACACCGGGGAGCTGTTTTTT
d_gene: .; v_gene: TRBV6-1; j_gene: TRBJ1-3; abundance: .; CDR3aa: CASSERITGWAGNTIYF; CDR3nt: TGTGCCAGCAGTGAAAGGATTACAGGCTGGGCTGGAAACACCATATATTTT
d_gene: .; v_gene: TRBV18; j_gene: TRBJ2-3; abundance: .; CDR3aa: CASSPRTSLAVSTDTQYF; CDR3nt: TGTGCCAGCTCACCACGAACTTCCCTAGCCGTAAGCACAGATACGCAGTATTTT
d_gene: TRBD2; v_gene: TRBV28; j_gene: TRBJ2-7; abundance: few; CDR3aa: CASSFMSGSFEQYF; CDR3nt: TGTGCCAGCAGTTTTATGAGCGGGAGCTTCGAGCAGTACTTC
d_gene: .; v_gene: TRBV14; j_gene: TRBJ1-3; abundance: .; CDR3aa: CASSPRLSGNTIYF; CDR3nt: TGTGCCAGCAGCCCCAGACTCTCTGGAAACACCATATATTTT
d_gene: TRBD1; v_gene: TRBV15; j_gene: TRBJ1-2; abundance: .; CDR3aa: CATSGRVGGMDYGYTF; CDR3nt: TGTGCCACCAGCGGGCGGGTAGGGGGCATGGACTATGGCTACACCTTC
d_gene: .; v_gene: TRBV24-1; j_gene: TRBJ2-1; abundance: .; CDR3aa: CATSSYTGPFYGIPPYNEQFF; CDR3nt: TGTGCCACCAGTAGTTATACAGGGCCTTTCTACGGGATCCCGCCTTACAATGAGCAGTTCTTC
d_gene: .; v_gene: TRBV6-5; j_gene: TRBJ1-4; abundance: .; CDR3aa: CASSYSWGRGEKLFF; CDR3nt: TGTGCCAGCAGTTACTCTTGGGGGAGGGGTGAAAAACTGTTTTTT
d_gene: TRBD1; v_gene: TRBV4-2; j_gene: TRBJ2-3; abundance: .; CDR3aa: CASSPDRGRTDTQYF; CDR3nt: TGTGCCAGCAGCCCGGACAGGGGGCGCACAGATACGCAGTATTTT
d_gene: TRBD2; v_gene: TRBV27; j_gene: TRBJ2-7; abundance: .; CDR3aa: CASSPRTSGSLHEQYF; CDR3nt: TGTGCCAGCAGTCCGAGGACTAGCGGGAGTCTCCACGAGCAGTACTTC
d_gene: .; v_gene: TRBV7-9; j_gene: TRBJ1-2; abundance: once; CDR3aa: CASSPNLQSTNYGYTF; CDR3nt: TGTGCCAGCAGCCCCAATCTACAGAGTACTAACTATGGCTACACCTTC
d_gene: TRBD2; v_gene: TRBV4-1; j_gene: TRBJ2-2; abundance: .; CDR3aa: CASSQFSPPGLAGALNTGELFF; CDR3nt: TGCGCCAGCAGCCAATTCTCCCCTCCGGGACTAGCGGGAGCTCTGAACACCGGGGAGCTGTTTTTT
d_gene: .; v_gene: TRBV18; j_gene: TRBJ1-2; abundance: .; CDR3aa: CASSPLFNRNYGYTF; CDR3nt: TGTGCCAGCTCACCACTCTTTAACAGAAACTATGGCTACACCTTC
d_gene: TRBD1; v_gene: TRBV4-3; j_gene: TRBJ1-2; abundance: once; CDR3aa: CASSQDAGGYGYTF; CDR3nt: TGCGCCAGCAGCCAAGACGCAGGGGGCTATGGCTACACCTTC
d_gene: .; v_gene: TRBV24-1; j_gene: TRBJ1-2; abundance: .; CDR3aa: CATSDPRTGSVDGYTF; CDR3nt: TGTGCCACCAGTGATCCTCGAACAGGCAGCGTAGATGGCTACACCTTC
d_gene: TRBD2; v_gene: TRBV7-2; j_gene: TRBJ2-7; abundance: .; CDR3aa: CASSASGSRYEQYF; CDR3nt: TGTGCCAGCAGCGCTAGCGGGAGTAGGTACGAGCAGTACTTC
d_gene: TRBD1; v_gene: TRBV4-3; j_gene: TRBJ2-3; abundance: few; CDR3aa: CASSQDSVGQGVTDTQYF; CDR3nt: TGCGCCAGCAGCCAAGATTCTGTGGGACAGGGGGTGACCGATACGCAGTATTTT
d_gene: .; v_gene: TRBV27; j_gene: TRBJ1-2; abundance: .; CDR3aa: CASSSGDYGYTF; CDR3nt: TGTGCCAGCAGTAGCGGGGACTATGGCTACACCTTC
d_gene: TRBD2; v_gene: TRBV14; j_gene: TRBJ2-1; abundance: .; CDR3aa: CASSPSPSGSSYNEQFF; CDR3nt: TGTGCCAGCAGCCCGTCACCTAGCGGGAGCTCCTACAATGAGCAGTTCTTC
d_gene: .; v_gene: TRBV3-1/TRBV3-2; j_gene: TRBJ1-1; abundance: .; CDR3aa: CASSQRTEAFF; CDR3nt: TGTGCCAGCAGCCAACGTACTGAAGCTTTCTTT
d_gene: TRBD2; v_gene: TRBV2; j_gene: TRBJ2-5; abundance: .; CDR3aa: CASRTSGETQYF; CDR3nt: TGTGCCAGCCGGACTAGCGGAGAGACCCAGTACTTC
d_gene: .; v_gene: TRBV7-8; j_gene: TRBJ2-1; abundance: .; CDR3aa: CASSDYRFASYNEQFF; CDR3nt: TGTGCCAGCAGCGACTACAGATTCGCCTCCTACAATGAGCAGTTCTTC
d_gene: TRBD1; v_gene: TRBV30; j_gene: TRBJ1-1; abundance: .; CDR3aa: CAWSPQQGAQAFF; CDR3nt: TGTGCCTGGAGTCCCCAACAGGGGGCGCAAGCTTTCTTT
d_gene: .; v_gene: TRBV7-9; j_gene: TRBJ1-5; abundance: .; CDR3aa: CASSPPAGRGNQPQHF; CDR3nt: TGTGCCAGCAGCCCCCCCGCGGGTCGGGGCAATCAGCCCCAGCATTTT
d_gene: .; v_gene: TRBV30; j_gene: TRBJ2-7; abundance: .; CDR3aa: CAWLRQGGHEQYF; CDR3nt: TGTGCCTGGCTCAGGCAGGGGGGCCACGAGCAGTACTTC
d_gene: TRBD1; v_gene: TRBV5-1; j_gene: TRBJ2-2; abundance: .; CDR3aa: CASSSRTGITGELFF; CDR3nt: TGCGCCAGCAGCTCCCGGACAGGGATCACCGGGGAGCTGTTTTTT
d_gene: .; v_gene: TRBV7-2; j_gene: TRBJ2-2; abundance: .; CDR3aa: CASISFRQGGTGELFF; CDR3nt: TGTGCCAGCATTAGCTTTCGGCAGGGGGGCACCGGGGAGCTGTTTTTT
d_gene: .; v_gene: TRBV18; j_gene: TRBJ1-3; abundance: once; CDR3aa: CASSQRVDHSGNTIYF; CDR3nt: TGTGCCAGCTCCCAACGGGTTGACCACTCTGGAAACACCATATATTTT
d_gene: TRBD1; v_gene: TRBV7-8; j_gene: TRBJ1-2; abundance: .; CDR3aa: CASSNTGTGENYGYTF; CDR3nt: TGTGCCAGCAGCAACACCGGGACAGGGGAAAACTATGGCTACACCTTC
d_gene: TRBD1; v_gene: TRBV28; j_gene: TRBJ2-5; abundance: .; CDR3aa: CASSLWVVQGTELSETQYF; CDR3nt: TGTGCCAGCAGTTTATGGGTCGTTCAAGGGACAGAGTTAAGCGAGACCCAGTACTTC
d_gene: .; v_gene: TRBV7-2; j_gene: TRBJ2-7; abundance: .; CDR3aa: CASSLGQTDLYEQYF; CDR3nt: TGTGCCAGCAGCTTAGGACAGACAGACCTCTACGAGCAGTACTTC
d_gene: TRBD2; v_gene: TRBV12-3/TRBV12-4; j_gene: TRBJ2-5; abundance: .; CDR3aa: CASNPGTKETQYF; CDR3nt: TGTGCCAGCAATCCTGGGACTAAAGAGACCCAGTACTTC
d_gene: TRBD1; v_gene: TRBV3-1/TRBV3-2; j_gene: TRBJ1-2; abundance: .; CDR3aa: CASSQEIDRGYGYTF; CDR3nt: TGTGCCAGCAGCCAAGAAATTGACAGGGGCTATGGCTACACCTTC
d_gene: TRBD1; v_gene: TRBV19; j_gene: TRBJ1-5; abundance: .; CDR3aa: CASRGIGDRGVNQPQHF; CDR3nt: TGTGCCAGTAGGGGAATCGGGGACAGGGGTGTCAATCAGCCCCAGCATTTT
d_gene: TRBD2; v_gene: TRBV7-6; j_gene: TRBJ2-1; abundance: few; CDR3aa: CASSLLAKSSYNEQFF; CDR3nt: TGTGCCAGCAGCCTACTAGCGAAAAGCTCCTACAATGAGCAGTTCTTC
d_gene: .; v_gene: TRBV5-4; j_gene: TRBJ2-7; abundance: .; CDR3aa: CASSLAGSRLYEQYF; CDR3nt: TGTGCCAGCAGCTTAGCGGGCAGCCGACTCTACGAGCAGTACTTC
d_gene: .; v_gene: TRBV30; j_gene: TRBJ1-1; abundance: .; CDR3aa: CAWSLAPNTEAFF; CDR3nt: TGTGCCTGGAGTTTGGCACCAAACACTGAAGCTTTCTTT
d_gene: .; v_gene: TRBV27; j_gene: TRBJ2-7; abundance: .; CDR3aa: CASSFLDSYEQYF; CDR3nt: TGTGCCAGCAGTTTCTTGGACAGCTACGAGCAGTACTTC
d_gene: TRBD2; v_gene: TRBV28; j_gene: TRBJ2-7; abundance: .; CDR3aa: CASSQISGTYEQYF; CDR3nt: TGTGCCAGCAGTCAGATTAGCGGGACCTACGAGCAGTACTTC
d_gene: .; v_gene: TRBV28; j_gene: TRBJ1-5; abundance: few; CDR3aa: CASQIGGASRQPQHF; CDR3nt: TGTGCCTCCCAGATTGGGGGCGCTTCAAGGCAGCCCCAGCATTTT